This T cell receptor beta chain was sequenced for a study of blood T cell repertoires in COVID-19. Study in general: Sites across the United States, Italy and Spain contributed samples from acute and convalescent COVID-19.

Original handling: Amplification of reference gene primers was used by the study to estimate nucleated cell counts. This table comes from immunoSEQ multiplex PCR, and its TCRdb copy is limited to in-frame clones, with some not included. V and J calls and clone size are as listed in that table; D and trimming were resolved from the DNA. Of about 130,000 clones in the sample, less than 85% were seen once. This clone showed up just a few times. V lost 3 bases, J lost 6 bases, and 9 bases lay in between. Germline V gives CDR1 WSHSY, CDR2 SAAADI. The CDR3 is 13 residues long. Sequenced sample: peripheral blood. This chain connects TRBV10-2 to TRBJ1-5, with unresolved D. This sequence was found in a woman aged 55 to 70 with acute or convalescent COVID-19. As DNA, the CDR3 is TGCGCCAGCAGTGAAACTGGTAGTCAGCCCCAGCATTTT. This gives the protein CASSETGSQPQHF.